This TCR beta chain was captured in a study of shared clonotypes between healthy human individuals. Overall study results and limits: It was the non-shared clonotypes that had lower generation probabilities than clonotypes shared by all four donors.

On this clone: Its antigen remains unknown.

This CDR3 has 13 amino acids. Trimming stripped 6 bases from V and 4 bases from J, with 12 bases between. Germline assignment: CDR1 MDHEN and CDR2 SYDVKM. The data were produced by immunoSEQ multiplex PCR, yet TCRdb's version contains in-frame clones alone and is incomplete. The repertoire holds over a million clones, with approximately 68% as singletons. The receptor was derived from a young man in good health. The chain carries TRBV28 and TRBJ2-5; the D gene is possibly TRBD1 (6 bases). The specimen sequenced was memory CD4+ T cells sorted from blood. Subset specified: CD45RA-negative fraction. CDR3 residues: CASRRTVPETQYF. CDR3 nucleotides: TGTGCCAGCAGGCGGACAGTGCCAGAGACCCAGTACTTC.